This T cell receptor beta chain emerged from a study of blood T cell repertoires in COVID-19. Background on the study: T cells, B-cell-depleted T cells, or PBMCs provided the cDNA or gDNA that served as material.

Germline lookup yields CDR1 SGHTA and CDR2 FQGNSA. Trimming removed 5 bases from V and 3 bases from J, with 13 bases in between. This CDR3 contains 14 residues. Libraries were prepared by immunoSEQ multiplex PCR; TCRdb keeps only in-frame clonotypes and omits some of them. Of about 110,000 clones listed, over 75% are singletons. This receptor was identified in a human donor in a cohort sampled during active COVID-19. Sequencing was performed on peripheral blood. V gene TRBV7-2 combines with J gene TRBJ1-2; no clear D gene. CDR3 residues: CASSALTEYYGYTF. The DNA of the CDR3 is TGTGCCAGCAGCGCGTTGACTGAATACTATGGCTACACCTTC.